Each of the 10 T cell receptor beta chains below was sequenced from the same sample in a study of blood T cell repertoires in COVID-19. The assay was immunoSEQ multiplex PCR, and TCRdb's table has in-frame clones only and misses some. This table holds 380,000 or so clones, more than 70% found once. The specimen sequenced was peripheral blood. Receptors were obtained from a man aged 35 to 55 with acute or convalescent COVID-19.

The CDR3 DNA sequence: TGTGCCAGTAGTATAAATCGAGGTTTGAACACTGAAGCTTTCTTT. It encodes CASSINRGLNTEAFF. The V and J genes are TRBV19 and TRBJ1-1; D unresolved. There are 15 residues in the CDR3. The V gene lost 2 bases and the J gene lost 0 bases, with 10 bases spanning the gap. The germline gives CDR1 LNHDA, CDR2 SQIVND (reference sequence).

This chain links TRBV6-5 with TRBJ2-1, with D possibly matching TRBD1 (7 bases). V lost 8 bases to trimming and J lost 4 bases, with 15 bases between them. The CDR3 has 14 residues. Germline lookup yields CDR1 MNHEY and CDR2 SVGAGI. DNA for the CDR3: TGTGCCAGCCTCGGGGCAGGGGGGTACAATGAGCAGTTCTTC. Its protein is CASLGAGGYNEQFF.

The chain is built from TRBV24-1 and TRBJ2-7, with 9 bases aligning to TRBD1. This CDR3 comprises 13 residues. CDR1 is KGHDR, CDR2 SFDVKD, per germline. The V gene end was trimmed by 9 bases and the J gene end by 0 bases; junction bases not matched to a gene: 2. The CDR3 region has the DNA TGTGCCACCGGGACAGGGAGCTCCTACGAGCAGTACTTC. It specifies CATGTGSSYEQYF.

V and J are TRBV23-1 and TRBJ1-2; tentatively, D is TRBD1 (5 bases). TRBV23-1 has ORF status, its function being uncertain. The CDR3 contains 17 residues. Trimming cost V 2 bases and J 7 bases, with 23 bases left between them. Here the CDR3 reads CASSQNTSTTPGIGYTF. The CDR3 DNA follows: TGCGCCAGCAGTCAAAATACCTCCACTACACCAGGGATTGGCTACACCTTC.

The chain joins TRBV5-5 to TRBJ2-7, with D unresolved. Germline V gene lookup returns CDR1 SGHKS and CDR2 YYEKEE (reference sequence). Trimming took 6 bases from V and 3 from J, leaving 13 bases between them. The CDR3 covers 13 residues. The CDR3 DNA sequence: TGTGCCAGCACTGAAAGCGACGTCTACGAGCAGTACTTC. Protein: CASTESDVYEQYF.

The rearrangement joins TRBV6-2 or TRBV6-3 to TRBJ2-1; weak D call: TRBD1 (6 bases). The CDR3 runs 14 residues. Trimming took off 4 bases at V and 2 bases at J, with 9 bases between the two ends. CDR1 is MNHEY and CDR2 is SVGEGT in the germline V gene. The CDR3 DNA follows: TGTGCCAGCAGTTTTAGGGGGACCTACAATGAGCAGTTCTTC. Protein sequence: CASSFRGTYNEQFF.

Of note for this clone: Other DNA sequences within the sample encode an identical CDR3. In DNA, the CDR3 is TGTGCCAGCAGCAGGGGGCGAGTGGATGGCTACACCTTC. Its protein product is CASSRGRVDGYTF. J is TRBJ1-2 and V is TRBV6-5; 8 nucleotides align to TRBD1. Germline V gene data show CDR1 as MNHEY and CDR2 as SVGAGI. V was pared by 6 bases and J by 6 bases, with 6 bases of the junction left unmatched. The CDR3 covers 13 residues.

The J gene is TRBJ2-7, the V gene TRBV9, with D uncertain. The J call may be faulty, since TRBJ2-1 better matches the DNA end. The CDR3 has 16 residues. The germline gives CDR1 SGDLS, CDR2 YYNGEE. CDR3 amino acids: CASSVGNSRSYNEQFF. In DNA form, the CDR3 reads TGTGCCAGCAGCGTAGGTAATAGCAGATCCTACAATGAGCAGTTCTTC.

The genes are TRBV5-1 and TRBJ2-5; D possibly corresponds to TRBD1 (6 bases). V was pared by 0 bases and J by 4 bases, with 16 bases between. CDR3 length: 16 residues. From germline, CDR1 is SGHRS and CDR2 YFSETQ. The CDR3, as DNA: TGCGCCAGCAGCTTGGACGGACAGCCGAGGGGAGAGACCCAGTACTTC. Translating gives CASSLDGQPRGETQYF.

This rearrangement joins TRBV9 to TRBJ1-1; the match to TRBD1 covers 7 bases. This CDR3 has 13 residues. V trimming: 4 bases; J trimming: 5 bases; junction bases outside the gene matches: 5. Looked up from germline, CDR1 is SGDLS and CDR2 is YYNGEE. CDR3 sequence reads: CASSKGQLTEAFF. As DNA, the CDR3 is TGTGCCAGCAGCAAGGGACAGTTGACTGAAGCTTTCTTT.